This TCR beta chain stems from a study of T cell repertoires in cytomegalovirus infection (dated by TCRdb to about 2019). For context, the study as a whole: Peptide stimulations targeted recently identified HLA-C-restricted CMV epitopes, whose presentation resists viral immunomodulation, together with well-studied HLA-B-restricted epitopes. The HLA type of each donor mattered for the analysis, because public TCR beta signatures pointed to carriage of CMV infection along with the matching HLA type.

Summary of the overall study and its limitations: In both this cohort and an independent cohort of several hundred donors, the cumulative frequency of public TCR beta family members distinguished carriers of CMV infection plus the relevant HLA type. The ex vivo response was dominated by HLA-C-restricted CMV-specific TCR beta clonotypes, which also provided the single most frequent clonotype in two of eight donors.

For sequencing, an Illumina HiSeq 1500 was employed. TCRdb applied fastp at Q25 and MiXCR to the public reads, then kept only in-frame beta chains. Rows merge per CDR3 protein into single entries with the most common DNA and genes. The sample data list 150,000 or so distinct CDR3 sequences, and approximately 30% of these were observed just once. The ten largest clones add up to around 50% of the sample. Taken from cysteine to phenylalanine, the CDR3 has 14 residues. The entry retains the CDR3 DNA only, 42 bases that are in frame from base 1. Cut back by 5 bases and 4 bases, the V and J ends lie 12 bases apart. This clonotype showed up many times. No cognate antigen has been identified for it. Base qualities are not provided; no much larger clone lies one nucleotide away. In the paper's terms, the treatment or condition label means: in vitro stimulation with specific CMV peptide epitopes to enrich CMV-specific T cells.

The specimen was CD8+ T cells from cultured PBMCs, collected from culture after CMV antigen stimulation. The chain uses TRBV12-3 or TRBV12-4 and TRBJ2-1; the D gene is unclear. This TCR came from a human donor in good health (CMV status not recorded). Some clones in this sample may be carry-over from other donors' samples. The bases read TGTGCCAGCAGTGGGGTGGGTCTATACAATGAGCAGTTCTTC. This translates into CASSGVGLYNEQFF.